This T cell receptor beta chain comes out of a study of response to subunit inactivated influenza vaccine (dated by TCRdb to the late 2010s). About the full investigation: To follow how T cells responded to a trivalent subunit inactivated influenza vaccine, the researchers relied on deep quantitative profiling of the T cell receptor repertoire. Study-wide findings and limitations: According to the authors, only a limited number of new T cells may be recruited by each seasonal influenza vaccination.

Inclusive of the bounding cysteine and phenylalanine, the CDR3 is 17 residues long. Of the read, only the CDR3 DNA is kept; its 51 bases are in frame from base 1. CDR1 and CDR2, looked up from the germline V gene, are SGHAT and FQNNGV. Ends trimmed: V by 0 bases, J by 4 bases; bases unmatched to a gene: 7. The library was produced with RT-PCR. The sequencer was an Illumina HiSeq 2500. TCRdb reran the public reads through fastp at Q25 and MiXCR, keeping productive beta chains. Identical CDR3 protein sequences are pooled into one entry, listed with their most common genes and DNA. This sample comprises some 640,000 distinct CDR3 sequences, around 14% of them detected only once. The ten largest clonotypes hold 6% to 8% of the sample. This clonotype was seen only a few times. The specificity of this receptor is unknown. No much larger clonotype is one base removed from it; base qualities were not supplied.

The material was PBMCs from blood, obtained about 14 days before vaccination. This clonotype was obtained from a man between 50 and 59 years old who received an inactivated influenza vaccine. Donor details come from another sample of the same person, matched by shared clones. This sequence uses TRBV11-2 and TRBJ2-7, with TRBD1 matching 12 junction bases. The DNA sequence follows: TGTGCCAGCAGCTTAGATTGGGGACAGGGGGCGCAGTACGAGCAGTACTTC. It translates to CASSLDWGQGAQYEQYF.